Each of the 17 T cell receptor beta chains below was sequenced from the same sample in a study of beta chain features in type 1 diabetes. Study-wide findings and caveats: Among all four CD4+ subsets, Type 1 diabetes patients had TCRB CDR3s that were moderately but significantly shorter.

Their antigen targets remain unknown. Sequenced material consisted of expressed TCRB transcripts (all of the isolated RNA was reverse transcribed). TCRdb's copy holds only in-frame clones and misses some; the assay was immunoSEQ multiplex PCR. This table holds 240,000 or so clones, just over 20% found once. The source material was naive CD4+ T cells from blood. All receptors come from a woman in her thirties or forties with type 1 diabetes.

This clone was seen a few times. The CDR3 coding sequence is TGTGCCAGCAGTTACGGACTGTTGAACACTGAAGCTTTCTTT. This codes for CASSYGLLNTEAFF. The J gene is TRBJ1-1, the V gene TRBV6-5; D gene ambiguous. Trimming removed 2 bases from V and 0 bases from J, with 7 bases in between. The CDR3 loop spans 14 amino acids. Germline V gene data show CDR1 as MNHEY and CDR2 as SVGAGI.

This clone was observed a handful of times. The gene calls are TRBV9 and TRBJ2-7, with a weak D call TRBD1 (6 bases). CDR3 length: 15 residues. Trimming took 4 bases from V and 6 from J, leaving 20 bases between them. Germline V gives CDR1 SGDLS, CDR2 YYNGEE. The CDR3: CASSPRTAHRSEQYF. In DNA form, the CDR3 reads TGTGCCAGCAGCCCGAGGACAGCCCACCGTTCCGAGCAGTACTTC.

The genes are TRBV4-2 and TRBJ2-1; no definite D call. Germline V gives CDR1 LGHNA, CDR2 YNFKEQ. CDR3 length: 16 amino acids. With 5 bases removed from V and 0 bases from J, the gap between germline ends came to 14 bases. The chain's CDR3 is CASSNLLVSSYNEQFF. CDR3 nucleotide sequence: TGTGCCAGCAGCAACCTACTGGTGAGCTCCTACAATGAGCAGTTCTTC.

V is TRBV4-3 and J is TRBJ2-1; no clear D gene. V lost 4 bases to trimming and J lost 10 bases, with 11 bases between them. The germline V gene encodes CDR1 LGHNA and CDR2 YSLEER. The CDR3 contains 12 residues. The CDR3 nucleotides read TGCGCCAGCAGCCTTCTAGGTGGCGAGCAGTTCTTC. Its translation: CASSLLGGEQFF.

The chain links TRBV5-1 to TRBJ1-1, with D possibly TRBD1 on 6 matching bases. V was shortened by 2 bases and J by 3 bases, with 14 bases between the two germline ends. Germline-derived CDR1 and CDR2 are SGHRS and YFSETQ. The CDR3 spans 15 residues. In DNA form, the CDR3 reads TGCGCCAGCAGCTTTGATGACAGGCGTGACACTGAAGCTTTCTTT. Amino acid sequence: CASSFDDRRDTEAFF.

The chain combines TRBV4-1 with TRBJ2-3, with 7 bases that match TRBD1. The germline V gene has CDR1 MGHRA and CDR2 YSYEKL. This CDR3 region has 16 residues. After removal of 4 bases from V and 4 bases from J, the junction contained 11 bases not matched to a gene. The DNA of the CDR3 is TGCGCCAGCAGCCCAAAAGAGGGGGCAGCCCCAGATACGCAGTATTTT. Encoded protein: CASSPKEGAAPDTQYF.

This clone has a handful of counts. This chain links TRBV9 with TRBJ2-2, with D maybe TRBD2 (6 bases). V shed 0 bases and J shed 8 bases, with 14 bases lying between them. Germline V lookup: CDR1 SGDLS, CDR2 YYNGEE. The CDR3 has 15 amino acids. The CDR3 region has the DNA TGTGCCAGCAGCGTAGTTCCAGCGGGTATAGGGGAGCTGTTTTTT. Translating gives CASSVVPAGIGELFF.

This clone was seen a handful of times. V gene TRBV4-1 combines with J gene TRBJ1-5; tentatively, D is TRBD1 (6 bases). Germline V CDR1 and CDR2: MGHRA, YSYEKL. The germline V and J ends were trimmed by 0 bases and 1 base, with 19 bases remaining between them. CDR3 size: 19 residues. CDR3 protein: CASSQDLSAGGESNQPQHF. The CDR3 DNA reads TGCGCCAGCAGCCAAGATCTTTCCGCGGGGGGCGAAAGCAATCAGCCCCAGCATTTT.

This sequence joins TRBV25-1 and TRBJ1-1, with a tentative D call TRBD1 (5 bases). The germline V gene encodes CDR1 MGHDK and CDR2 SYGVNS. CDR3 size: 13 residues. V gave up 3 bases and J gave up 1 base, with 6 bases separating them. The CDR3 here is CASSDQGNTEAFF. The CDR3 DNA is TGTGCCAGCAGTGACCAGGGGAACACTGAAGCTTTCTTT.

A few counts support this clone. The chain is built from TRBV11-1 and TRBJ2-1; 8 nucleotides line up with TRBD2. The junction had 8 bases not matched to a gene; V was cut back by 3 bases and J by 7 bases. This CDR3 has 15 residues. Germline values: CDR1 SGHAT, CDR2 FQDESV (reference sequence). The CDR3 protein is CASSFPGLGGNEQFF. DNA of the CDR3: TGTGCCAGCAGCTTCCCGGGACTAGGGGGGAATGAGCAGTTCTTC.

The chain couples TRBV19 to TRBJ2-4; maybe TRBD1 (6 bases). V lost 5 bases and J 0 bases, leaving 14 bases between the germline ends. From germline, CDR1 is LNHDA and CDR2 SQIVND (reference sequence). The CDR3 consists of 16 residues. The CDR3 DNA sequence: TGTGCCAGTAGTCCCCCAGGACAGCTAGCCAAAAACATTCAGTACTTC. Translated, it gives CASSPPGQLAKNIQYF. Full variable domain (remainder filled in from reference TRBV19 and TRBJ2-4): DGGITQSPKYLFRKEGQNVTLSCEQNLNHDAMYWYRQDPGQGLRLIYYSQIVNDFQKGDIAEGYSVSREKKESFPLTVTSAQKNPTAFYLCASSPPGQLAKNIQYFGAGTRLSVL.

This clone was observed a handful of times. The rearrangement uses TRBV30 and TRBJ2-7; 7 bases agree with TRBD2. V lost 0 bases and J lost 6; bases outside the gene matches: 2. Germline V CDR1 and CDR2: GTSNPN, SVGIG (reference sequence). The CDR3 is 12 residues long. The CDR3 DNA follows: TGTGCCTGGAGTGTGCCGGGAGGCGAGCAGTACTTC. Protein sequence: CAWSVPGGEQYF.

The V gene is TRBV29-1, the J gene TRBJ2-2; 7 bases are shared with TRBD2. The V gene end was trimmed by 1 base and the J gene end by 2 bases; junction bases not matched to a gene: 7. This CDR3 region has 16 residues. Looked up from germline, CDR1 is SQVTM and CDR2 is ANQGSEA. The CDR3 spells CSVEGVAGVNTGELFF. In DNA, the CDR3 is TGCAGCGTTGAAGGGGTAGCGGGTGTAAACACCGGGGAGCTGTTTTTT.

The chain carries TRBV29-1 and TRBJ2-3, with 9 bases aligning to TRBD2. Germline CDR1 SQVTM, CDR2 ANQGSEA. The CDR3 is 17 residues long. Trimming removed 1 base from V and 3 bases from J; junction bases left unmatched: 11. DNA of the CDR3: TGCAGCGTTGAAGCTTTGGGACTAGCTGGGGTGACAGATACGCAGTATTTT. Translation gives CSVEALGLAGVTDTQYF.

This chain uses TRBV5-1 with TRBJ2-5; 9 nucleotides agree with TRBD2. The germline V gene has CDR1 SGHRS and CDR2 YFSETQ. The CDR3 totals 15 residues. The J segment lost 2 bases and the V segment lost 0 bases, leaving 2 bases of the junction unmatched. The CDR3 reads CASSLEAGGQETQYF. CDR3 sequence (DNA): TGCGCCAGCAGCTTGGAAGCGGGAGGACAAGAGACCCAGTACTTC.

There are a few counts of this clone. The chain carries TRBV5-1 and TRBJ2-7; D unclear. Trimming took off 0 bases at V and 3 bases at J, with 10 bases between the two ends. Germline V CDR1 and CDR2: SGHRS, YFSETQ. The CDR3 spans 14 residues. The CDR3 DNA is TGCGCCAGCAGCTTGGGCCCACGTAGCTACGAGCAGTACTTC. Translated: CASSLGPRSYEQYF.

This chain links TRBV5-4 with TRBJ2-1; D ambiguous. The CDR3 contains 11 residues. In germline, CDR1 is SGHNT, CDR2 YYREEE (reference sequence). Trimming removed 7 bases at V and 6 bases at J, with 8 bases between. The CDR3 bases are TGTGCCAGCGTTTCGAGCAATGAGCAGTTCTTC. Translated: CASVSSNEQFF.